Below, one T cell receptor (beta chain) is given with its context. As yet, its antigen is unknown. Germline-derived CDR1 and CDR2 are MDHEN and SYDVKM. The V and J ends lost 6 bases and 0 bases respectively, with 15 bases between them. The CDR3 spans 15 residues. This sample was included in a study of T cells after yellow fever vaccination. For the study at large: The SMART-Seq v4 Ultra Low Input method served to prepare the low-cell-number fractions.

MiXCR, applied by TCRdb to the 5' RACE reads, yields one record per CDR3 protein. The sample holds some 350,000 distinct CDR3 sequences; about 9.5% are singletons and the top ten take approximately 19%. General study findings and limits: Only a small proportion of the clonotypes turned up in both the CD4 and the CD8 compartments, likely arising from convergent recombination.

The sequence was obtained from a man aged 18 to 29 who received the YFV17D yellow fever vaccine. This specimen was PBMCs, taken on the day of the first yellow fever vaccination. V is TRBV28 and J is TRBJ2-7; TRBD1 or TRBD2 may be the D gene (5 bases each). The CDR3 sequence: CASSGPGTASYEQYV. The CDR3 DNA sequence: TGTGCCAGCAGCGGACCCGGGACGGCCTCCTACGAGCAGTACGTC.